These 3 T cell receptor beta chains share one sample of origin, sequenced in a study of beta chain features in type 1 diabetes. Reverse transcribing all isolated RNA meant expressed TCRB transcripts were sequenced. Assay used: immunoSEQ multiplex PCR; TCRdb lists only in-frame clones, some missing. The sample yields about 250,000 clones, less than 15% seen once. Sequencing was done on a sample of naive CD4+ T cells from blood. All receptors derive from a woman in her forties in good health.

The rearrangement joins TRBV7-6 to TRBJ2-5, with 7 bases fitting TRBD1. Germline lookup yields CDR1 SGHVS and CDR2 FNYEAQ. This CDR3 is built from 16 residues. V lost 5 bases and J lost 1; bases outside the gene matches: 10. The CDR3, as DNA: TGTGCCAGCAGCCCATACCGGGACAGAGTCCAAGAGACCCAGTACTTC. Translated, it gives CASSPYRDRVQETQYF.

The chain links TRBV5-4 to TRBJ2-5; D is unresolved. Germline assignment: CDR1 SGHNT and CDR2 YYREEE (reference sequence). The V gene lost 4 bases and the J gene lost 7 bases, with 14 bases spanning the gap. There are 13 residues in the CDR3. The DNA of the CDR3 is TGTGCCAGCAGCCCCCCGGAGAGGCCGACCCAGTACTTC. Protein: CASSPPERPTQYF.

The chain links TRBV7-9 to TRBJ1-1, with 9 bases aligning to TRBD1. Germline V gives CDR1 SEHNR, CDR2 FQNEAQ (reference sequence). The ends lost 7 bases at V and 8 bases at J; junction bases unmatched: 11. The CDR3 length is 14 residues. CDR3: CASTPPWDRAEAFF. The CDR3 DNA reads as TGTGCCAGCACTCCACCATGGGACAGGGCAGAAGCTTTCTTT.